This T cell receptor (beta chain) was identified in a study of T-cell reconstitution after alpha-beta-depleted transplantation in children. Unique molecular identifiers were used in preparing the TCRbeta library. TCRdb reprocessed the PCR reads via MiXCR and lists one record per CDR3 protein. The table records 25,000 to 35,000 distinct CDR3 sequences, less than 8.5% of them present only once. At least ten counts were recorded for this clonotype. No antigen is known for it. The germline CDR1 and CDR2 sequences are MNHEY and SMNVEV (reference sequence). Between the trimmed V and J ends, which lost 5 bases and 5 bases, there was a span of 9 bases. The CDR3 length is 12 residues. Findings and limits, study-wide: Reported findings indicate that, about two months after transplant, alpha-beta T cells came from several hundred expanded clones, which were derived from non-depleted graft cells.

This sequence joins TRBV27 and TRBJ1-2; possibly TRBD1 for D (5 bases). The TCR originated in a child younger than two who had a stem cell transplant for acute myeloid leukemia, so the T cells may come from the graft donor. The material sequenced was peripheral blood, taken 60 days after TCRalphabeta/CD19-depleted stem cell transplant. CDR3 nucleotides: TGTGCCAGCAGTCCCTCAGGGTATGGCTACACCTTC. The encoded protein is CASSPSGYGYTF.